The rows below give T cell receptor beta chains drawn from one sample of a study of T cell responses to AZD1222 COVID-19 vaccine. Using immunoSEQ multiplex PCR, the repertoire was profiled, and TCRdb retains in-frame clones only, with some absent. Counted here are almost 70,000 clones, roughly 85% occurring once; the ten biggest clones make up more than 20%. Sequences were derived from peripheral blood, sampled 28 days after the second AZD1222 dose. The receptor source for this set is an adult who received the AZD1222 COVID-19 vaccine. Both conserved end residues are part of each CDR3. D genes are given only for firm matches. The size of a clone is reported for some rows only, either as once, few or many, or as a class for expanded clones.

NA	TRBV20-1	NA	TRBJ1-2	CSASRGQANYGYTF	TGCAGTGCTAGTCGGGGGCAAGCTAACTATGGCTACACCTTC
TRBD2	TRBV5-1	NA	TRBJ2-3	CASSLPTSGATDTQYF	TGCGCCAGCAGCTTGCCCACTAGCGGGGCCACAGATACGCAGTATTTT
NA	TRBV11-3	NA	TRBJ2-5	CASSLAEGWETQYF	TGTGCCAGCAGCTTAGCTGAGGGTTGGGAGACCCAGTACTTC
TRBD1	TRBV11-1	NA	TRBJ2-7	CASSLNRQGHYEQYF	TGTGCCAGCAGCTTAAATAGACAGGGGCACTACGAGCAGTACTTC
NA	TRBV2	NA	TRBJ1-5	CASRDLGNQPQHF	TGTGCCAGCAGGGACTTGGGCAATCAGCCCCAGCATTTT
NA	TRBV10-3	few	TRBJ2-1	CAITNQGHNEQFF	TGTGCCATCACTAACCAAGGGCACAATGAGCAGTTCTTC
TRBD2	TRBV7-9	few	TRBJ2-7	CASSLEAGGLNEQYF	TGTGCCAGCAGCTTAGAGGCGGGGGGTTTGAACGAGCAGTACTTC
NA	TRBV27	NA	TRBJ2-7	CASSFVLGYEQYF	TGTGCCAGCAGTTTCGTATTGGGATACGAGCAGTACTTC
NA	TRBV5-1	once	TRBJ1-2	CASSPGRMSAGPYGYTF	TGCGCCAGCAGCCCCGGCCGTATGTCTGCGGGCCCGTATGGCTACACCTTC
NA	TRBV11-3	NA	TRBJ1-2	CASSLEGGRQFGQANYGYTF	TGTGCCAGCAGCTTAGAGGGGGGGAGACAGTTCGGGCAAGCTAACTATGGCTACACCTTC
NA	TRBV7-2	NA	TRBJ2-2	CASSMTGTVNTGGLFF	TGTGCCAGCAGCATGACCGGGACAGTGAACACCGGGGGGCTGTTTTTT
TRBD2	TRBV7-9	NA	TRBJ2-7	CASSLAPLAGGYEQYF	TGTGCCAGCAGCTTAGCGCCGCTAGCGGGAGGGTACGAGCAGTACTTC
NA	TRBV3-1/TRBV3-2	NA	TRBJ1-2	CASSQDVRALAYGYTF	TGTGCCAGCAGCCAAGATGTCCGGGCCCTGGCCTATGGCTACACCTTC